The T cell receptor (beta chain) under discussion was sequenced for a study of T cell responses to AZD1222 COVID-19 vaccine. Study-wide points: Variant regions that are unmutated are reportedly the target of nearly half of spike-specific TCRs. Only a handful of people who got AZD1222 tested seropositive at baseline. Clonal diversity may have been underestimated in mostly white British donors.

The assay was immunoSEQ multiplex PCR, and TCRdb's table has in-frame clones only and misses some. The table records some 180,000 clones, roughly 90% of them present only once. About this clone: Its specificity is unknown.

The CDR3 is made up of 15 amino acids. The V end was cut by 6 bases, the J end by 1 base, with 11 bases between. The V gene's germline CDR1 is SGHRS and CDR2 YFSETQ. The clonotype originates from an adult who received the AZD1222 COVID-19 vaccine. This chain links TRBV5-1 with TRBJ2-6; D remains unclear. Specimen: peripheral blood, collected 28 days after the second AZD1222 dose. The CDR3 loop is CASTPQRSGANVLTF. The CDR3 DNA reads TGCGCCAGCACCCCCCAGCGATCTGGGGCCAACGTCCTGACTTTC. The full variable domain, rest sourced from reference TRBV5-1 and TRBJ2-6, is KAGVTQTPRYLIKTRGQQVTLSCSPISGHRSVSWYQQTPGQGLQFLFEYFSETQRNKGNFPGRFSGRQFSNSRSEMNVSTLELGDSALYLCASTPQRSGANVLTFGAGSRLTVL.